Sequencing of this T cell receptor (beta chain) was carried out in a study of T-cell reconstitution after alpha-beta-depleted transplantation in children (dated by TCRdb to 2015 to 2016). In the study overall: Using TCR repertoire profiling, the study followed T-cell immune reconstitution in a quantitative way in children after TCRalphabeta/CD19-depleted allogeneic hematopoietic cell transplantation.

Taken from the germline V gene, the CDR1 and CDR2 loops are SGHRS and YFSETQ. The cysteine opens and the phenylalanine closes a CDR3 of 15 amino acids. Left in the record is the CDR3 DNA by itself, 45 bases read in frame from the first base. V is pared back by 6 bases and J by 2 bases, with 16 bases lying between the germline termini. The receptor library was made with PCR. The run used an Illumina HiSeq 2500. TCR library preparation used molecular barcoding, with unique molecular identifiers applied to normalize quantification of the TCRbeta repertoire. In-frame beta chains were kept once TCRdb had trimmed the public reads at Q25 with fastp and called clones with MiXCR. Each CDR3 protein gets just one entry, which takes the most common genes and DNA from the rows behind it. In this sample the table shows tens of thousands of distinct CDR3 sequences, around 53% of which occur a single time. Clones ranked in the top ten supply 35% to 45% of the sample.

The research as a whole found: Over subsequent months, a decline in hyperexpanded clone frequencies was noted, and after one year, T-cell counts and TCRbeta diversity were mostly ascribed to newly produced T cells. In some patients, the high TCRbeta diversity seen at day 60 was put down to recipient T cells and intrathymic progenitors that had survived conditioning. Apparently early alphabetaT-cell count recovery about two months after transplant reportedly relied on only several hundred rapidly expanded clones derived from non-depleted graft cells.

Regarding this clonotype: Its recognized antigen is unknown. Base-call qualities are not available, and no considerably larger clone is one nucleotide away.

In light of the paper, this sample's treatment or condition label describes: allogeneic hematopoietic cell transplantation with graft depleted of TCRalphabeta T cells and CD19 B cells. The transplant recipients were children given TCRalphabeta/CD19-depleted allogeneic hematopoietic cell grafts. Specimen: peripheral blood, collected before TCRalphabeta/CD19-depleted stem cell transplant. The V and J segments used are TRBV5-1 and TRBJ2-3; the D gene assignment is perhaps TRBD1 or TRBD2, with each matching 7 bases. The receptor was isolated from a boy in the first two years of life with SCID, due to receive a stem cell transplant. The CDR3 sequence is CASIQGGAYTDTQYF. The sequence in DNA is TGCGCCAGCATCCAGGGGGGGGCTTACACAGATACGCAGTATTTT.